The 30 T cell receptor beta chains in this list originate from one sample, sequenced in a study of blood T cell repertoires in COVID-19. Measured with immunoSEQ multiplex PCR; TCRdb has only the in-frame clones, and not every one. The repertoire holds 270,000 or so clones, with 80% to 85% as singletons. Sequencing input: peripheral blood. The source of these receptors is a woman aged 55-69 years with active or convalescent COVID-19.

This chain connects TRBV9 to TRBJ2-5; maybe TRBD1 (6 bases). V was cut by 4 bases and J by 5 bases, with 15 bases left in between. This CDR3 is 14 amino acids long. Germline V gene data show CDR1 as SGDLS and CDR2 as YYNGEE. For the CDR3, the DNA is TGTGCCAGCAGCATAACAGGGCAATGGGAGACCCAGTACTTC. Protein sequence: CASSITGQWETQYF.

The gene calls are TRBV7-2 and TRBJ2-3; TRBD2 matches 9 bases. The trim removed 6 bases at V and 1 base at J, leaving 8 bases unmatched. The CDR3 has 16 residues. CDR1 SGHTA and CDR2 FQGNSA come from the germline V gene. Here the CDR3 reads CASSPRAGGGTDTQYF. The CDR3 region has the DNA TGTGCCAGCAGTCCCAGGGCGGGGGGGGGCACAGATACGCAGTATTTT.

This clone came up a few times. Other DNA sequences from this sample encode an identical CDR3 as well. The chain employs TRBV18 and TRBJ1-1; tentatively, D is TRBD1 (5 bases). Per germline, CDR1 KGHSH and CDR2 LQKENI. CDR3 length: 13 residues. V was pared by 3 bases and J by 1 base, with 6 bases between. The CDR3 DNA reads TGTGCCAGCTCACCGGGGGGGAACACTGAAGCTTTCTTT. It encodes CASSPGGNTEAFF.

The rearrangement joins TRBV6-5 to TRBJ1-2, with 7 bases aligning to TRBD1. V dropped 4 bases and J dropped 4; count of bases not matched to a gene: 6. The CDR3 contains 14 residues. Germline V gene sequence: CDR1 MNHEY, CDR2 SVGAGI. CDR3 amino acids: CASSSQGSGYGYTF. The CDR3 bases are TGTGCCAGCAGTTCACAGGGGTCAGGCTATGGCTACACCTTC.

V gene TRBV7-9 combines with J gene TRBJ1-1; TRBD1 is a possible D gene (6 bases). V was shortened by 1 base and J by 4 bases, with 22 bases between the two germline ends. CDR1 and CDR2 from the germline V gene are SEHNR and FQNEAQ (reference sequence). This CDR3 has 18 residues. In DNA, the CDR3 is TGTGCCAGCAGCTTAGTCGGTTGGGGGGGCGCAGAGGGCACTGAAGCTTTCTTT. Translating it yields CASSLVGWGGAEGTEAFF.

In this sample, this clone turned up many times. The V call is TRBV11-2, the J call TRBJ2-1; 15 nucleotides align to TRBD2. Germline values: CDR1 SGHAT, CDR2 FQNNGV. V lost 5 bases and J lost 6; bases outside the gene matches: 8. The CDR3 loop spans 17 amino acids. The CDR3 nucleotides read TGTGCCAGCAGCGTCGGACTAGCGGGGGGGCCGGGCAATGAGCAGTTCTTC. Translated: CASSVGLAGGPGNEQFF.

V is TRBV6-5 and J is TRBJ2-4, with TRBD1 matching over 8 bases. Germline V gene lookup returns CDR1 MNHEY and CDR2 SVGAGI. The length of the CDR3 is 15 residues. Trimming took 5 bases from V and 0 from J; bases not matched to a gene: 3. CDR3 in amino acids: CASSPDRGAKNIQYF. The CDR3 coding sequence is TGTGCCAGCAGTCCTGACAGGGGAGCCAAAAACATTCAGTACTTC.

The chain has TRBV2 and TRBJ2-7; 7 nucleotides align to TRBD1. Germline assignment: CDR1 SNHLY and CDR2 FYNNEI. This CDR3 spans 13 amino acids. Trimming removed 9 bases from V and 1 base from J; junction bases left unmatched: 6. In nucleotides, the CDR3 is TGTGCCAGGCCGGGACAGAGATCCTACGAGCAGTACTTC. Translated: CARPGQRSYEQYF.

V usage is TRBV19 and J usage is TRBJ2-2; TRBD2 agrees at 10 bases. This CDR3 has 17 amino acids. J gave up 1 base and V 5 bases, and 7 bases lay outside the gene matches. Germline V CDR1 and CDR2: LNHDA, SQIVND (reference sequence). CDR3 sequence reads: CASSAYSGGMNTGELFF. Here the CDR3 DNA reads TGTGCCAGTAGTGCGTATAGCGGGGGGATGAACACCGGGGAGCTGTTTTTT. The entire variable domain, with the rest obtained from reference TRBV19 and TRBJ2-2, is as follows: DGGITQSPKYLFRKEGQNVTLSCEQNLNHDAMYWYRQDPGQGLRLIYYSQIVNDFQKGDIAEGYSVSREKKESFPLTVTSAQKNPTAFYLCASSAYSGGMNTGELFFGEGSRLTVL.

The J gene is TRBJ2-3, the V gene TRBV18; no clear D. The CDR3 is 12 amino acids. Deletions cut 3 bases from V and 1 base from J, with 2 bases between. CDR1 is KGHSH, CDR2 LQKENI, per germline. The CDR3 here is CASSPGTDTQYF. CDR3 nucleotide sequence: TGTGCCAGCTCACCCGGCACAGATACGCAGTATTTT.

The chain joins TRBV10-3 to TRBJ2-7; 7 bases are shared with TRBD1. This CDR3 comprises 11 residues. Trimming cost V 7 bases and J 4 bases; bases outside gene matches: 1. CDR1 ENHRY and CDR2 SYGVKD come from the germline V gene. The chain's CDR3 is CAIKTGYEQYF. The CDR3 DNA reads TGTGCCATCAAGACAGGGTACGAGCAGTACTTC.

This clone was detected a few times. The chain recombines TRBV4-2 with TRBJ1-2; a weak D match, TRBD1 (6 bases). V dropped 6 bases and J dropped 2 bases, with 13 bases sitting between them. Germline V gene data show CDR1 as LGHNA and CDR2 as YNFKEQ. The length of the CDR3 is 14 residues. The CDR3 coding sequence is TGTGCCAGCAGTCCTACTCAGGGGAACTATGGCTACACCTTC. Amino acids: CASSPTQGNYGYTF.

V is TRBV11-2 and J is TRBJ1-3, with unresolved D. V was trimmed by 3 bases and J by 8 bases, leaving 5 bases between them. This CDR3 region has 11 residues. The germline gives CDR1 SGHAT, CDR2 FQNNGV. CDR3 sequence reads: CASSFAYTIYF. The DNA of the CDR3 is TGTGCCAGCAGCTTTGCGTACACCATATATTTT.

The chain joins TRBV18 to TRBJ2-5, with 7 nucleotides matching TRBD2. Germline assignment: CDR1 KGHSH and CDR2 LQKENI. CDR3 size: 13 residues. V lost 2 bases, J lost 5 bases, and 2 bases stayed unmatched. The CDR3 nucleotides are TGTGCCAGCTCACCATCCGGGAGGGAGACCCAGTACTTC. It translates to CASSPSGRETQYF.

This chain uses TRBV9 with TRBJ2-2, with a weak D call TRBD1 (6 bases). In germline, CDR1 is SGDLS, CDR2 YYNGEE. CDR3 length: 16 amino acids. The germline V and J ends were trimmed by 0 bases and 1 base, with 10 bases remaining between them. The CDR3 DNA is TGTGCCAGCAGCGTAGCTGGGGGCCTGAACACCGGGGAGCTGTTTTTT. Translating it yields CASSVAGGLNTGELFF.

The chain uses TRBV14 and TRBJ1-3; D ambiguous. The CDR3 spans 15 residues. Between the trimmed V and J ends, which lost 1 base and 2 bases, there was a span of 9 bases. Germline CDR1 reads SGHDN; CDR2 reads FVKESK. The CDR3 sequence is CASSQARLAGNTIYF. The CDR3 coding sequence is TGTGCCAGCAGCCAAGCACGTTTAGCTGGAAACACCATATATTTT. The full variable domain, rest sourced from reference TRBV14 and TRBJ1-3, is EAGVTQFPSHSVIEKGQTVTLRCDPISGHDNLYWYRRVMGKEIKFLLHFVKESKQDESGMPNNRFLAERTGGTYSTLKVQPAELEDSGVYFCASSQARLAGNTIYFGEGSWLTVV.

J is TRBJ1-4 and V is TRBV7-9; D gene ambiguous. This CDR3 region has 14 residues. CDR1 is SEHNR, CDR2 FQNEAQ, per germline (reference sequence). Between the trimmed V and J ends, which lost 4 bases and 6 bases, there was a span of 12 bases. The DNA of the CDR3 is TGTGCCAGCAGCTACAGCTGGCAGTATGAAAAACTGTTTTTT. It specifies CASSYSWQYEKLFF.

The chain combines TRBV6-5 with TRBJ1-5; 8 bases align to TRBD1. With V trimmed by 6 bases and J by 5 bases, 9 bases remained unmatched. Germline-derived CDR1 and CDR2 are MNHEY and SVGAGI. This CDR3 is built from 15 residues. CDR3 amino acids: CASSPGTGYHQPQHF. The DNA for the CDR3 is TGTGCCAGCAGCCCCGGGACAGGTTACCATCAGCCCCAGCATTTT.

The V gene is TRBV9, the J gene TRBJ1-5; 7 bases fit TRBD1. Germline CDR1 and CDR2: SGDLS and YYNGEE. CDR3 size: 15 residues. Trimming cost V 3 bases and J 2 bases; bases outside gene matches: 5. As DNA, the CDR3 is TGTGCCAGCAGCGCCTGGGACAGCGGCAATCAGCCCCAGCATTTT. Amino acids: CASSAWDSGNQPQHF.

The chain links TRBV5-4 to TRBJ2-2; TRBD2 matches at 8 bases. Germline assignment: CDR1 SGHNT and CDR2 YYREEE (reference sequence). Trimming removed 1 base from V and 4 bases from J; junction bases left unmatched: 12. This CDR3 is 18 amino acids long. CDR3 in DNA: TGTGCCAGCAGCTTGCCCCCGGGGCGGGGGGTCGGCACCGGGGAGCTGTTTTTT. Protein: CASSLPPGRGVGTGELFF.

This rearrangement joins TRBV28 to TRBJ1-6, with D maybe TRBD1 (5 bases). The V end was cut by 2 bases, the J end by 6 bases, with 20 bases between. The CDR3 loop spans 18 amino acids. The V gene's germline CDR1 is MDHEN and CDR2 SYDVKM. CDR3: CASSLGQGLSVPNSPLHF. The CDR3, as DNA: TGTGCCAGCAGTTTAGGGCAGGGTCTATCCGTGCCTAATTCACCCCTCCACTTT.

The chain employs TRBV2 and TRBJ2-5, with a possible D match to TRBD1 (5 bases). CDR1 and CDR2 (germline): SNHLY, FYNNEI. Trimming removed 7 bases from V and 5 bases from J, with 17 bases in between. The CDR3 has 14 amino acids. For the CDR3, the DNA is TGTGCCAGCATCCTTGACTGGGGCCCGGAGACCCAGTACTTC. Translated, it gives CASILDWGPETQYF.

This clone came up a few times. The chain recombines TRBV5-1 with TRBJ2-5; the D is unclear. The germline CDR1 and CDR2 sequences are SGHRS and YFSETQ. V was clipped by 0 bases and J by 4 bases, with 10 bases between them. This CDR3 has 14 amino acids. As DNA, the CDR3 is TGCGCCAGCAGCTTGGGGCGGCGAGGAGAGACCCAGTACTTC. Its translation is CASSLGRRGETQYF.

This rearrangement joins TRBV7-9 to TRBJ2-2; D remains ambiguous. From germline, CDR1 is SEHNR and CDR2 FQNEAQ (reference sequence). CDR3 length: 14 amino acids. Between the trimmed V and J ends, which lost 5 bases and 5 bases, there was a span of 12 bases. The CDR3 loop is CASSPVIDTGELFF. The CDR3 region has the DNA TGTGCCAGCAGCCCAGTAATTGATACCGGGGAGCTGTTTTTT.

The sample holds one count of this clone. The chain uses TRBV13 and TRBJ2-2; D possibly corresponds to TRBD1 (6 bases). CDR1 and CDR2 (germline): PRHDT, FYEKMQ (reference sequence). The CDR3 sequence is 16 residues long. Trimming shortened V by 5 bases and J by 2 bases, and 15 bases separated the two germline ends. CDR3: CASSTEDRHNTGELFF. CDR3 nucleotides: TGTGCCAGCAGCACGGAGGACAGACATAACACCGGGGAGCTGTTTTTT.

The CDR3 DNA is TGTGCCAGCAGTTATCAACAGGGGACCTACGAGCAGTACTTC. Amino acids: CASSYQQGTYEQYF. V gene TRBV6-6 combines with J gene TRBJ2-7, with 7 bases identical to TRBD1. This CDR3 region has 14 residues. The V gene's germline CDR1 is MNHNY and CDR2 SVGAGI (reference sequence). V lost 3 bases, J lost 2 bases, and 4 bases stayed unmatched.

The chain joins TRBV11-2 to TRBJ1-1; weak D call: TRBD1 (5 bases). Germline assignment: CDR1 SGHAT and CDR2 FQNNGV. With 1 base removed from V and 1 base from J, the gap between germline ends came to 7 bases. This CDR3 is 14 amino acids long. CDR3 in DNA: TGTGCCAGCAGCTTAGTGGGGCCGAACACTGAAGCTTTCTTT. Its protein product is CASSLVGPNTEAFF.

In its sample, this clone was seen once. V gene TRBV6-2 or TRBV6-3 combines with J gene TRBJ1-2; D uncertain. The CDR3 is 15 amino acids. V lost 0 bases and J 6 bases, leaving 14 bases between the germline ends. Germline CDR1 is MNHEY and CDR2 is SVGEGT. CDR3 nucleotides: TGTGCCAGCAGTTACTCGAGTGGGCTTAAGGATGGCTACACCTTC. This gives the protein CASSYSSGLKDGYTF.

The rearrangement uses TRBV5-1 and TRBJ1-3; 9 bases align to TRBD1. J was trimmed by 2 bases and V by 0 bases; bases with no gene match: 3. The CDR3 has 16 amino acids. Germline V gene lookup returns CDR1 SGHRS and CDR2 YFSETQ. The CDR3 bases are TGCGCCAGCAGCTTGGTGGGACAGGGCGCTGGAAACACCATATATTTT. It yields the protein CASSLVGQGAGNTIYF.

This clone was counted a few times. The rearrangement uses TRBV5-6 and TRBJ2-7; 8 nucleotides agree with TRBD1. Germline V CDR1 and CDR2: SGHDT, YYEEEE. V dropped 0 bases and J dropped 7; count of bases not matched to a gene: 9. This CDR3 has 15 amino acids. CDR3 sequence: CASSLVDRGPGEQYF. CDR3 in DNA: TGTGCCAGCAGCTTGGTCGACAGGGGACCGGGTGAGCAGTACTTC.